The rows below give T cell receptor beta chains drawn from one sample of a study of T-cell memory formation after mild COVID-19. One entry per CDR3 protein, called by TCRdb with MiXCR from the 5' RACE reads. The data hold about 450,000 distinct CDR3 sequences, with 23% observed a single time. Source material: PBMCs or a T cell subset sorted from them (not recorded which). The receptors shown here come from an adult woman who had mild COVID-19 (a few samples of this study predate the infection). Cell type and time point are not known. Each CDR3 is given with its conserved first and last residue. Fields, in order: clone size, D gene, J gene, V gene, CDR3 protein, CDR3 DNA. The D gene is left open where the match is weak. Size is omitted from some rows. Given values are once, few, many or a class for expanded clones.

clone size: .
D gene: .
J gene: TRBJ2-2
V gene: TRBV21-1
CDR3 protein: CASSKRDRGTGELFF
CDR3 DNA: TGTGCCAGCAGCAAAAGGGACAGGGGCACCGGGGAGCTGTTTTTT

clone size: many
D gene: .
J gene: TRBJ2-3
V gene: TRBV5-1
CDR3 protein: CASKRGENTDTQYF
CDR3 DNA: TGCGCCAGCAAACGAGGGGAGAACACAGATACGCAGTATTTT

clone size: .
D gene: TRBD2
J gene: TRBJ2-1
V gene: TRBV5-6
CDR3 protein: CASSFRREVRDEQFF
CDR3 DNA: TGTGCCAGCAGCTTCCGACGGGAGGTTCGGGATGAGCAGTTCTTC

clone size: few
D gene: TRBD1
J gene: TRBJ2-1
V gene: TRBV24-1
CDR3 protein: CATSDSTGGGWNEQFF
CDR3 DNA: TGTGCCACCAGTGATTCGACAGGGGGTGGTTGGAATGAGCAGTTCTTC

clone size: .
D gene: TRBD1
J gene: TRBJ2-1
V gene: TRBV14
CDR3 protein: CASSQVHRGTIRNEQFF
CDR3 DNA: TGTGCCAGCAGCCAAGTGCACAGGGGGACAATTAGGAATGAGCAGTTCTTC

clone size: .
D gene: .
J gene: TRBJ2-5
V gene: TRBV5-5
CDR3 protein: CASSRISETQYF
CDR3 DNA: TGTGCCAGCAGCCGGATCTCAGAGACCCAGTACTTC

clone size: .
D gene: .
J gene: TRBJ2-3
V gene: TRBV5-4
CDR3 protein: CASSRRTADTQYF
CDR3 DNA: TGTGCCAGCAGCCGTCGGACAGCAGATACGCAGTATTTT

clone size: few
D gene: TRBD2
J gene: TRBJ2-2
V gene: TRBV12-3/TRBV12-4
CDR3 protein: CASSLSGGRFTGELFF
CDR3 DNA: TGTGCCAGCAGTTTGTCGGGGGGGCGGTTCACCGGGGAGCTGTTTTTT

clone size: .
D gene: .
J gene: TRBJ2-7
V gene: TRBV18
CDR3 protein: CASSPTGTSITYEQYF
CDR3 DNA: TGTGCCAGCTCACCTACTGGGACAAGTATCACCTACGAGCAGTACTTC

clone size: few
D gene: .
J gene: TRBJ2-7
V gene: TRBV7-9
CDR3 protein: CASSSAPKNTGEQYF
CDR3 DNA: TGTGCCAGCAGCTCCGCCCCCAAAAATACGGGTGAGCAGTACTTC

clone size: few
D gene: .
J gene: TRBJ2-7
V gene: TRBV6-1
CDR3 protein: CASRRSGGDAYEQYF
CDR3 DNA: TGTGCCAGCAGACGAAGTGGGGGCGACGCCTACGAGCAGTACTTC

clone size: .
D gene: .
J gene: TRBJ2-3
V gene: TRBV9
CDR3 protein: CASSVDGGRTDTQYF
CDR3 DNA: TGTGCCAGCAGCGTTGACGGGGGACGCACAGATACGCAGTATTTT

clone size: .
D gene: .
J gene: TRBJ1-5
V gene: TRBV7-2
CDR3 protein: CASSYEEGQPQHF
CDR3 DNA: TGTGCCAGCAGCTATGAGGAAGGACAGCCCCAGCATTTT

clone size: .
D gene: .
J gene: TRBJ2-5
V gene: TRBV20-1
CDR3 protein: CSATGAETQYF
CDR3 DNA: TGCAGTGCTACAGGGGCAGAGACCCAGTACTTC

clone size: .
D gene: .
J gene: TRBJ2-3
V gene: TRBV2
CDR3 protein: CASSPTGTRTDTQYF
CDR3 DNA: TGTGCCAGCAGCCCTACAGGGACCCGGACAGATACGCAGTATTTT

clone size: few
D gene: .
J gene: TRBJ2-3
V gene: TRBV7-2
CDR3 protein: CASSVTGGTDTQYF
CDR3 DNA: TGTGCCAGCAGTGTTACTGGGGGCACAGATACGCAGTATTTT

clone size: .
D gene: TRBD1
J gene: TRBJ1-5
V gene: TRBV11-3
CDR3 protein: CASSLGDRANQPQHF
CDR3 DNA: TGTGCCAGCAGCTTAGGGGACAGGGCCAATCAGCCCCAGCATTTT

clone size: few
D gene: .
J gene: TRBJ2-1
V gene: TRBV7-8
CDR3 protein: CASGAGGSYNEQFF
CDR3 DNA: TGTGCCAGCGGGGCTGGGGGCTCCTACAATGAGCAGTTCTTC

clone size: few
D gene: TRBD1
J gene: TRBJ1-1
V gene: TRBV18
CDR3 protein: CASSPPRDRGANTEAFF
CDR3 DNA: TGTGCCAGCTCACCCCCCCGGGACAGAGGGGCGAACACTGAAGCTTTCTTT

clone size: many
D gene: .
J gene: TRBJ2-3
V gene: TRBV7-9
CDR3 protein: CASSRGGADTQYF
CDR3 DNA: TGTGCCAGCAGCCGTGGTGGCGCAGATACGCAGTATTTT

clone size: few
D gene: TRBD2
J gene: TRBJ2-7
V gene: TRBV12-3/TRBV12-4
CDR3 protein: CASSSLAGVHEQYF
CDR3 DNA: TGTGCCAGCAGTTCTCTAGCGGGAGTCCACGAGCAGTACTTC

clone size: .
D gene: .
J gene: TRBJ1-1
V gene: TRBV3-1
CDR3 protein: CASSPVRANTEAFF
CDR3 DNA: TGTGCCAGCAGCCCAGTCCGGGCGAACACTGAAGCTTTCTTT

clone size: .
D gene: TRBD2
J gene: TRBJ2-5
V gene: TRBV7-7
CDR3 protein: CASSLVGAGGSETQYF
CDR3 DNA: TGTGCCAGCAGCTTAGTAGGAGCGGGGGGATCAGAGACCCAGTACTTC